These 24 T cell receptor beta chains came from one sample sequenced in a study of tumor-infiltrating lymphocytes in primary liver carcinoma. Extraction also yielded germline DNA, while blood RNA was obtained from unsorted whole blood. TCR beta cDNA was prepared out of around 460 ng total RNA by means of a constant-region primer. Three-round nested multiplex PCR performed with slightly modified ARM-PCR produced the TCR beta libraries. TRBV1-TRBV30 forward primers paired with a C-beta reverse primer were used in the first two PCR rounds, which ran roughly 10 cycles each. TCRdb processed the multiplex PCR reads anew with MiXCR; each CDR3 protein has one entry. The sample records about 330,000 distinct CDR3 sequences, 65% being singletons. The specimen sequenced was peripheral blood. Receptors were obtained from a man aged 35-49 years with primary liver carcinoma and hepatitis B virus infection.

Remarks on this clonotype: A much larger clonotype is one base distant, so this may be a read error. The J gene is TRBJ2-5, the V gene TRBV5-1; D is unclear. Trimming removed 1 base at V and 1 base at J, with 11 bases between. The CDR3 totals 15 residues. Germline CDR1 and CDR2: SGHRS and YFSETQ. This chain's CDR3 is CASSLNGRPQETQYF. The CDR3 DNA follows: TGCGCCAGCAGCTTGAATGGCCGACCCCAAGAGACCCAGTACTTC. Complete variable domain (other parts from reference TRBV5-1 and TRBJ2-5): KAGVTQTPRYLIKTRGQQVTLSCSPISGHRSVSWYQQTPGQGLQFLFEYFSETQRNKGNFPGRFSGRQFSNSRSEMNVSTLELGDSALYLCASSLNGRPQETQYFGPGTRLLVL.

Only a few counts were recorded for this clonotype. A read error may explain this, as a much larger clone is one base away. The V and J genes are TRBV6-5 and TRBJ2-3; a weak D match, TRBD2 (5 bases). CDR1 is MNHEY, CDR2 SVGAGI, per germline. The CDR3 length is 14 residues. The CDR3 spells CTSSDYTHADTQYF. The CDR3 DNA reads as TGTACCAGCAGTGACTATACTCACGCAGATACGCAGTATTTT.

A word on this clonotype: This may arise from a read error, as a much more abundant clone is one base away. This chain uses TRBV4-3 with TRBJ2-2; no clear D. The CDR3 totals 13 residues. Germline-derived CDR1 and CDR2 are LGHNA and YSLEER. CDR3 sequence: CASSQERTEELFF. Here the CDR3 DNA reads TGCGCCAGCAGCCAAGAGCGTACCGAGGAGCTGTTTTTT.

Details on this clonotype: The conserved closing phenylalanine or tryptophan is absent in this CDR3, likely reflecting a read error. This rearrangement joins TRBV28 to TRBJ2-7; either TRBD1 or TRBD2 may fit D (5 bases each). The CDR3 runs to 16 residues. Trimming shortened V by 6 bases and J by 2 bases, and 20 bases separated the two germline ends. Germline V lookup: CDR1 MDHEN, CDR2 SYDVKM. Written as DNA, the CDR3 is TGTGCCAGCAGCGGCGTGGGGGACCCTCTCGCCTACGAGCAGTACTAC. Residues: CASSGVGDPLAYEQYY.

This chain joins TRBV5-1 and TRBJ2-1; 7 bases fit TRBD2. The germline gives CDR1 SGHRS, CDR2 YFSETQ. The ends lost 1 base at V and 6 bases at J; junction bases unmatched: 7. This CDR3 has 15 amino acids. The CDR3 protein is CASSLLTSSGNEQFF. The CDR3 DNA reads as TGCGCCAGCAGCTTGTTGACTAGCTCGGGCAATGAGCAGTTCTTC.

This sequence joins TRBV28 and TRBJ2-1, with 12 bases fitting TRBD2. CDR3 length: 14 amino acids. CDR1 is MDHEN, CDR2 SYDVKM, per germline. V shed 6 bases and J 6 bases; nucleotides not matched to a gene: 3. The CDR3 protein is CASRTSGRGNEQFF. The CDR3 region has the DNA TGTGCCAGCAGGACTAGCGGGAGAGGCAATGAGCAGTTCTTC.

The sample holds a few counts of this clonotype. One end of the junction is discordant with germline, which a read error may explain. The chain links TRBV11-2 to TRBJ2-1; D may correspond to TRBD1 or TRBD2 (5 bases each). This CDR3 is 14 amino acids long. Per the germline V gene, CDR1 is SGHAT and CDR2 is FQNNGV. The CDR3 DNA reads TGTGCCGGCAGTCCCGGGACGGAGTACAATGAGCAGTTCTTC. Translated, it gives CAGSPGTEYNEQFF.

Concerning this clonotype itself: A much more abundant neighbour one base away suggests this may be a read error. This chain uses TRBV30 with TRBJ2-5, with 9 bases lining up with TRBD1. Germline CDR1 GTSNPN, CDR2 SVGIG (reference sequence). This CDR3 has 15 amino acids. CDR3 loop: CALSVRGTGRETQYF. Written as DNA, the CDR3 is TGTGCCTTGAGTGTTAGGGGGACAGGGCGAGAGACCCAGTACTTC.

The chain employs TRBV10-2 and TRBJ2-1; D unresolved. Trimming cost V 8 bases and J 6 bases, with 8 bases left between them. Germline CDR1 reads WSHSY; CDR2 reads SAAADI. This CDR3 contains 11 residues. DNA for the CDR3: TGCGCCAGCTTAGAGTCCAATGAGCAGTTCTTC. Translating it yields CASLESNEQFF.

A remark on this clonotype: The germline gene is not matched at one end of the junction; a read error may be the cause. The V gene is TRBV30, the J gene TRBJ2-7; 8 bases are shared with TRBD2. CDR1 GTSNPN and CDR2 SVGIG come from the germline V gene (reference sequence). The length of the CDR3 is 14 residues. This chain's CDR3 is CAWLGRSGRRERYF. The CDR3 DNA is TGTGCCTGGCTAGGGCGCAGCGGGAGACGGGAGCGGTACTTC.

In the case of this clonotype: Given a much more abundant clone one base away, this may be a read error. The chain joins TRBV14 to TRBJ2-5; D possibly corresponds to TRBD2 (5 bases). The CDR3 is 15 residues long. V gave up 2 bases and J gave up 13 bases, with 23 bases separating them. Germline values: CDR1 SGHDN, CDR2 FVKESK. The CDR3 region is CASSQLEGSATGRYF. CDR3 DNA: TGTGCCAGCAGCCAACTCGAGGGCTCGGCCACTGGCAGGTACTTC.

The gene calls are TRBV10-2 and TRBJ1-5; the D is unclear. The V and J ends lost 3 bases and 5 bases respectively, with 5 bases between them. The CDR3 runs to 12 residues. Germline values: CDR1 WSHSY, CDR2 SAAADI. Here the CDR3 reads CASSDVDQPQHF. In DNA form, the CDR3 reads TGCGCCAGCAGTGATGTAGATCAGCCCCAGCATTTT.

The chain uses TRBV6-2 or TRBV6-3 and TRBJ2-7, with 7 nucleotides matching TRBD1. From germline, CDR1 is MNHEY and CDR2 SVGEGT. The CDR3 is 14 residues long. The J segment lost 4 bases and the V segment lost 6 bases, leaving 9 bases of the junction unmatched. The CDR3 DNA follows: TGTGCCAGCAGCGATCCGGGACAGCGGTACGAGCAGTACTTC. Translating it yields CASSDPGQRYEQYF.

To note about this clonotype: The junction departs from the called germline gene at one end, perhaps through a read error. CDR3 in DNA: TGTGCCATCGGAACAGGGTCAAATTCACCCTTCCACTTT. It is translated as CAIGTGSNSPFHF. The chain recombines TRBV10-3 with TRBJ1-6, with TRBD1 as a possible D gene (6 bases). Germline CDR1 reads ENHRY; CDR2 reads SYGVKD. This CDR3 is 13 amino acids long.

About this clonotype: This CDR3 fails to terminate in the conserved phenylalanine or tryptophan, so it likely reflects a read error. This chain joins TRBV11-3 and TRBJ1-1, with D perhaps matching TRBD1 (5 bases). Between the trimmed V and J ends, which lost 5 bases and 5 bases, there was a span of 18 bases. The CDR3 contains 15 residues. Germline CDR1 SGHNT, CDR2 YENEEA. The CDR3, as DNA: TGTGCCAGCAGCGCGGGTACAGGTTGTCCGACTGAAGCTTTCTCT. This sequence encodes CASSAGTGCPTEAFS.

Worth noting for this clonotype: The final CDR3 position lacks the conserved phenylalanine or tryptophan, pointing to a likely read error. The chain combines TRBV12-3 or TRBV12-4 with TRBJ1-2; D perhaps matches TRBD1 (5 bases). This CDR3 region has 16 residues. Trimming took 5 bases from V and 0 from J, leaving 16 bases between them. This chain's CDR3 is CASSIIGRTSNYGYTS. Written as DNA, the CDR3 is TGTGCCAGCAGTATAATTGGACGGACATCTAACTATGGCTACACCTCC.

The chain uses TRBV4-3 and TRBJ2-3; 7 nucleotides agree with TRBD2. After removal of 7 bases from V and 6 bases from J, the junction contained 13 bases not matched to a gene. The CDR3 is 15 amino acids. Germline values: CDR1 LGHNA, CDR2 YSLEER. Written as DNA, the CDR3 is TGCGCCAGCAACCGGGAGGCTCGGGAAGGGGATACGCAGTATTTT. Its translation: CASNREAREGDTQYF.

Worth noting for this clonotype: The junction does not match germline at one end; this may be a read error. V gene TRBV4-1 combines with J gene TRBJ1-5; the D is unclear. The length of the CDR3 is 16 residues. Germline-derived CDR1 and CDR2 are MGHRA and YSYEKL. DNA of the CDR3: TGCGCCAGCGGCCAAGATCCCGCAGACCGATATCAGCCCCAGCATTTT. This gives the protein CASGQDPADRYQPQHF.

Remarks on this clonotype: This clone may be a read error of a much larger clone one base away. The gene calls are TRBV6-5 and TRBJ1-1; no definite D call. Germline values: CDR1 MNHEY, CDR2 SVGAGI. The length of the CDR3 is 13 residues. Here the CDR3 reads CASSHSRDTEAFF. CDR3 bases: TGTGCCAGCAGTCACTCAAGGGACACTGAAGCTTTCTTT.

This clonotype was observed a single time. One junction end disagrees with the germline gene, perhaps due to a read error. The CDR3 region has the DNA TGTACCAGCAGCTTAGAGTCCGTACAAGAGACCCAGTACTTC. Translated, it gives CTSSLESVQETQYF. The chain combines TRBV11-2 with TRBJ2-5; unclear D gene. Germline CDR1 SGHAT, CDR2 FQNNGV. CDR3 length: 14 residues.

This clonotype occurred many times. This chain joins TRBV11-2 and TRBJ2-3; no clear D. Trimming shortened V by 1 base and J by 0 bases, and 8 bases separated the two germline ends. The CDR3 extends over 15 amino acids. Germline values: CDR1 SGHAT, CDR2 FQNNGV. Written as DNA, the CDR3 is TGTGCCAGCAGCTTAGGCACCTCTAGCACAGATACGCAGTATTTT. It yields the protein CASSLGTSSTDTQYF.

This clonotype was counted many times. The V call is TRBV12-3 or TRBV12-4, the J call TRBJ1-5; 8 nucleotides line up with TRBD1. The CDR3 extends over 15 amino acids. The V gene end was trimmed by 5 bases and the J gene end by 7 bases; junction bases not matched to a gene: 10. The CDR3 nucleotides read TGTGCCAGCAGTACCGGACAGGGATCGGGCCAGCCCCAGCATTTT. As protein: CASSTGQGSGQPQHF.

This clonotype was seen ten or more times. The V and J genes are TRBV29-1 and TRBJ2-1; 12 nucleotides match TRBD2. Germline CDR1 SQVTM, CDR2 ANQGSEA. The length of the CDR3 is 15 residues. V shed 4 bases and J 6 bases; nucleotides not matched to a gene: 7. The CDR3 loop reads CSVGPTSGSVNEQFF. As DNA, the CDR3 is TGCAGCGTTGGCCCGACTAGCGGGAGCGTCAATGAGCAGTTCTTC.

This clonotype has a single count. The chain carries TRBV11-2 and TRBJ2-7; D is uncertain. Germline V gene lookup returns CDR1 SGHAT and CDR2 FQNNGV. CDR3 length: 15 amino acids. The CDR3 region has the DNA TGTGTCAACAACTGGGGAAGGTCACACGGAGAGGAGCAGTACTTC. It specifies CVNNWGRSHGEEQYF.